These T cell receptor beta chains were read from a single sample in a study of beta chain features in type 1 diabetes. TCRdb's copy holds only in-frame clones and misses some; the assay was immunoSEQ multiplex PCR. Of about 160,000 clones listed, around 8.3% are singletons. The sample was central memory CD4+ T cells from blood. These TCRs come from a woman between 18 and 29 years old with type 1 diabetes. The CDR3 runs from the conserved cysteine through the conserved F or W. The D gene is left open where the match is weak. The size field is filled for only some rows; it gives once, few, many or a size class.

v_gene: TRBV5-6; d_gene: .; j_gene: TRBJ2-7; abundance: few; CDR3nt: TGTGCCAGCAGCTTGGGTCGGAAGGGCGCGGGCTACGAGCAGTACTTC; CDR3aa: CASSLGRKGAGYEQYF
v_gene: TRBV7-2; d_gene: .; j_gene: TRBJ2-3; abundance: few; CDR3nt: TGTGCCAGCAGCTACTGGAAGGGGTCAATGGGAGATACGCAGTATTTT; CDR3aa: CASSYWKGSMGDTQYF
v_gene: TRBV29-1; d_gene: .; j_gene: TRBJ1-3; abundance: .; CDR3nt: TGCAGCATAGGAGGAGGGAGCTCTGGAAACACCATATATTTT; CDR3aa: CSIGGGSSGNTIYF
v_gene: TRBV4-3; d_gene: .; j_gene: TRBJ2-3; abundance: .; CDR3nt: TGCGCCAGCAGCCAAGCCGGGACAAACACAGATACGCAGTATTTT; CDR3aa: CASSQAGTNTDTQYF
v_gene: TRBV5-4; d_gene: .; j_gene: TRBJ1-5; abundance: .; CDR3nt: TGTGCCAGCAGCTTGGCAGGGGGCAATCAGCCCCAGCATTTT; CDR3aa: CASSLAGGNQPQHF
v_gene: TRBV7-2; d_gene: TRBD2; j_gene: TRBJ2-3; abundance: many; CDR3nt: TGTGCCAGCAGCTTAAGAACTAGCGGGAGCAGCACAGATACGCAGTATTTT; CDR3aa: CASSLRTSGSSTDTQYF
v_gene: TRBV5-4; d_gene: .; j_gene: TRBJ2-1; abundance: .; CDR3nt: TGTGCCAGCAGCCCGAAGGTGGGAGTCTCCTACAATGAGCAGTTCTTC; CDR3aa: CASSPKVGVSYNEQFF
v_gene: TRBV4-3; d_gene: .; j_gene: TRBJ1-2; abundance: few; CDR3nt: TGCGCCAGCAGCCAAGATAGAGGGGGCTATGGCTACACCTTC; CDR3aa: CASSQDRGGYGYTF
v_gene: TRBV21-1; d_gene: .; j_gene: TRBJ1-2; abundance: .; CDR3nt: TGTGCCAGCCCGCAAAGGGCTCAGGACAGGGGGGGAGGCTACACCTTC; CDR3aa: CASPQRAQDRGGGYTF
v_gene: TRBV6-6; d_gene: .; j_gene: TRBJ1-1; abundance: .; CDR3nt: TGTGCCAGCAGTTTACCACCGGGACAAGCAAATGAAGCTTTCTTT; CDR3aa: CASSLPPGQANEAFF
v_gene: TRBV29-1; d_gene: TRBD1; j_gene: TRBJ2-7; abundance: .; CDR3nt: TGCAGCGTCCAAGGAGCCGGGACAGTCTACGAGCAGTACTTC; CDR3aa: CSVQGAGTVYEQYF
v_gene: TRBV29-1; d_gene: TRBD1; j_gene: TRBJ2-2; abundance: few; CDR3nt: TGCAGCGTTGGCGTACAGGGGACCGGGGAGCTGTTTTTT; CDR3aa: CSVGVQGTGELFF
v_gene: TRBV5-1; d_gene: TRBD1; j_gene: TRBJ2-3; abundance: few; CDR3nt: TGCGCCAGCAGCTTGCCCGGGGGACAGGGGACAGATACGCAGTATTTT; CDR3aa: CASSLPGGQGTDTQYF
v_gene: TRBV11-3; d_gene: .; j_gene: TRBJ1-1; abundance: few; CDR3nt: TGTGCCAGCAGCTTACCCCCATTGAACACTGAAGCTTTCTTT; CDR3aa: CASSLPPLNTEAFF
v_gene: TRBV2; d_gene: TRBD1; j_gene: TRBJ1-5; abundance: .; CDR3nt: TGTGCCAGCAGCCTCGAGGGACAGGGGAATCAGCCCCAGCATTTT; CDR3aa: CASSLEGQGNQPQHF
v_gene: TRBV9; d_gene: .; j_gene: TRBJ2-3; abundance: .; CDR3nt: TGTGCCAGCGGGCCTATGACAGATACGCAGTATTTT; CDR3aa: CASGPMTDTQYF
v_gene: TRBV7-3; d_gene: .; j_gene: TRBJ2-6; abundance: .; CDR3nt: TGTGCCAGCAGCTTAACAGTCCGGGCTGGGGCCAACGTCCTGACTTTC; CDR3aa: CASSLTVRAGANVLTF
v_gene: TRBV7-2; d_gene: .; j_gene: TRBJ1-2; abundance: .; CDR3nt: TGTGCCAGCAGGGCACTGGAGTACTATGGCTACACCTTC; CDR3aa: CASRALEYYGYTF
v_gene: TRBV9; d_gene: .; j_gene: TRBJ2-1; abundance: .; CDR3nt: TGTGCCAGCAGCTTAGGCCCCGGGACTCTTAATGAGCAGTTCTTC; CDR3aa: CASSLGPGTLNEQFF
v_gene: TRBV5-8; d_gene: TRBD2; j_gene: TRBJ2-1; abundance: few; CDR3nt: TGTGCCAGCAGCCCAGGGACTACGTCCTACAATGAGCAGTTCTTC; CDR3aa: CASSPGTTSYNEQFF
v_gene: TRBV7-2; d_gene: TRBD1; j_gene: TRBJ1-1; abundance: .; CDR3nt: TGTGCCAGCAGCTTCCCACAGGGGCGGACTGAAGCTTTCTTT; CDR3aa: CASSFPQGRTEAFF
v_gene: TRBV15; d_gene: TRBD2; j_gene: TRBJ2-4; abundance: few; CDR3nt: TGTGCCACCTCAGCGGGAGGGCAGGCCAAAAACATTCAGTACTTC; CDR3aa: CATSAGGQAKNIQYF
v_gene: TRBV4-2; d_gene: TRBD1; j_gene: TRBJ2-7; abundance: few; CDR3nt: TGTGCCAGCAGCCAACCGGGACAGGGCAACTACGAGCAGTACTTC; CDR3aa: CASSQPGQGNYEQYF
v_gene: TRBV4-3; d_gene: .; j_gene: TRBJ2-3; abundance: .; CDR3nt: TGCGCCAGCAGCCGCGGTACGGCCCTCACAGATACGCAGTATTTT; CDR3aa: CASSRGTALTDTQYF
v_gene: TRBV7-2; d_gene: TRBD1; j_gene: TRBJ2-2; abundance: .; CDR3nt: TGTGCCAGCAGCTTGATGACAGGGGCGAACACCGGGGAGCTGTTTTTT; CDR3aa: CASSLMTGANTGELFF
v_gene: TRBV7-9; d_gene: TRBD1; j_gene: TRBJ2-2; abundance: few; CDR3nt: TGTGCCAGCACCTCGGGACAGATGAACACCGGGGAGCTGTTTTTT; CDR3aa: CASTSGQMNTGELFF
v_gene: TRBV28; d_gene: TRBD2; j_gene: TRBJ2-1; abundance: few; CDR3nt: TGTGCCAGCAGCCTACCCGTGGGACTAGCGGGAGTAAATGAGCAGTTCTTC; CDR3aa: CASSLPVGLAGVNEQFF
v_gene: TRBV11-3; d_gene: .; j_gene: TRBJ1-2; abundance: .; CDR3nt: TGTGCCAGCAGCCCCCAAGGGGGGGAGTTAGGTGGCTACACCTTC; CDR3aa: CASSPQGGELGGYTF
v_gene: TRBV7-2; d_gene: .; j_gene: TRBJ1-1; abundance: few; CDR3nt: TGTGCCAGCAGCTTTTCGGGGGGGCTGACTGAAGCTTTCTTT; CDR3aa: CASSFSGGLTEAFF
v_gene: TRBV5-1; d_gene: .; j_gene: TRBJ1-1; abundance: few; CDR3nt: TGCGCCAGCAGCCCGGTGGGGGGGACTGAAGCTTTCTTT; CDR3aa: CASSPVGGTEAFF
v_gene: TRBV29-1; d_gene: TRBD1; j_gene: TRBJ2-5; abundance: few; CDR3nt: TGCAGCACTAACAGGGGGCGAGAGACCCAGTACTTC; CDR3aa: CSTNRGRETQYF
v_gene: TRBV19; d_gene: TRBD1; j_gene: TRBJ2-7; abundance: many; CDR3nt: TGTGCCACACGGGACAGGGGGTTCGAGCAGTACTTC; CDR3aa: CATRDRGFEQYF
v_gene: TRBV7-2; d_gene: .; j_gene: TRBJ2-5; abundance: few; CDR3nt: TGTGCCAGCAGCTTAGCCCCTGGACAGCAAGAGACCCAGTACTTC; CDR3aa: CASSLAPGQQETQYF
v_gene: TRBV7-2; d_gene: .; j_gene: TRBJ2-5; abundance: few; CDR3nt: TGTGCCAGCAGCCCGGACGTCTGGGGCGAGGAGACCCAGTACTTC; CDR3aa: CASSPDVWGEETQYF
v_gene: TRBV5-1; d_gene: TRBD1; j_gene: TRBJ1-2; abundance: .; CDR3nt: TGCGCCAGCAGCTTTGGAGGGGGCCAGGGTGGCTACACCTTC; CDR3aa: CASSFGGGQGGYTF
v_gene: TRBV7-3; d_gene: .; j_gene: TRBJ2-3; abundance: .; CDR3nt: TGTGCCAGCAGCCTAACTGGTGTTAACAGGGCCGGGGATACGCAGTATTTT; CDR3aa: CASSLTGVNRAGDTQYF
v_gene: TRBV7-2; d_gene: .; j_gene: TRBJ2-1; abundance: .; CDR3nt: TGTGCCAGCAGCCCGCATAGTCGTTCCGACAATGAGCAGTTCTTC; CDR3aa: CASSPHSRSDNEQFF
v_gene: TRBV7-2; d_gene: .; j_gene: TRBJ2-3; abundance: few; CDR3nt: TGTGCCAGCAGCTTAGTTGGTAGGGGTGGTCCAGATACGCAGTATTTT; CDR3aa: CASSLVGRGGPDTQYF
v_gene: TRBV5-1; d_gene: .; j_gene: TRBJ2-1; abundance: few; CDR3nt: TGCGCCAGCAGCTTGGAGGGGGGGGCGATGGGGAATGAGCAGTTCTTC; CDR3aa: CASSLEGGAMGNEQFF
v_gene: TRBV7-2; d_gene: .; j_gene: TRBJ2-1; abundance: .; CDR3nt: TGTGCCAGCAGCTTAACCCCGGAGGGCCTGGGGCAGTTCTTC; CDR3aa: CASSLTPEGLGQFF
v_gene: TRBV5-6; d_gene: TRBD2; j_gene: TRBJ2-7; abundance: .; CDR3nt: TGTGCCAGCAGCCCGGCGACTAGCGGCCTCAGGGAGCAGTACTTC; CDR3aa: CASSPATSGLREQYF
v_gene: TRBV20-1; d_gene: .; j_gene: TRBJ1-1; abundance: .; CDR3nt: TGCAGTGCTAGTCGCAGGGCTGAAGCTTTCTTT; CDR3aa: CSASRRAEAFF
v_gene: TRBV7-2; d_gene: TRBD2; j_gene: TRBJ2-2; abundance: .; CDR3nt: TGTGCCAGCAGCGAGCGGGACTCCGGGGAGCTGTTTTTT; CDR3aa: CASSERDSGELFF
v_gene: TRBV11-3; d_gene: TRBD2; j_gene: TRBJ2-6; abundance: few; CDR3nt: TGTGCCAGCAGCGGGGAGGGGACTGGGGCCAACGTCCTGACTTTC; CDR3aa: CASSGEGTGANVLTF
v_gene: TRBV11-3; d_gene: TRBD2; j_gene: TRBJ2-1; abundance: .; CDR3nt: TGTGCCAGCAGCTTTGGACTAGCGGGTAGGAATGAGCAGTTCTTC; CDR3aa: CASSFGLAGRNEQFF
v_gene: TRBV1; d_gene: .; j_gene: TRBJ2-3; abundance: .; CDR3nt: TGCACCAGCAGCCTCAGGAGAACTAGCGGGGGCACAGATACGCAGTATTTT; CDR3aa: CTSSLRRTSGGTDTQYF
v_gene: TRBV7-2; d_gene: TRBD2; j_gene: TRBJ2-3; abundance: few; CDR3nt: TGTGCCAGCAGCCCTTCTAGCGGGGGGGCCGCAGATACGCAGTATTTT; CDR3aa: CASSPSSGGAADTQYF
v_gene: TRBV5-1; d_gene: TRBD1; j_gene: TRBJ2-5; abundance: .; CDR3nt: TGCGCCAGCAGCCAACAGGACAGGGTGGTGACCCAGTACTTC; CDR3aa: CASSQQDRVVTQYF
v_gene: TRBV5-1; d_gene: .; j_gene: TRBJ2-3; abundance: few; CDR3nt: TGCGCCAGCAGCTTGGGATCGGACTTTAGCACAGATACGCAGTATTTT; CDR3aa: CASSLGSDFSTDTQYF
v_gene: TRBV18; d_gene: TRBD1; j_gene: TRBJ2-5; abundance: .; CDR3nt: TGTGCCAGCTCACCGGGACAGGAGGAGACCCAGTACTTC; CDR3aa: CASSPGQEETQYF